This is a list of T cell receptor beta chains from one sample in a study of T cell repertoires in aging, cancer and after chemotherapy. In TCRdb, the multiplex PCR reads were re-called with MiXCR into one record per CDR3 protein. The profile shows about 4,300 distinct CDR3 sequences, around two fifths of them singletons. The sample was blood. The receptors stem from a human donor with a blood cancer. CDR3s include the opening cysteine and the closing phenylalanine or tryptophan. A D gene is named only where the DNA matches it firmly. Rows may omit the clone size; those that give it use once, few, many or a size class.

TGTGCCACCAGCAGGGTGGTCGGACAGCTAAGCTCTGGAAACACCATATATTTT CATSRVVGQLSSGNTIYF TRBV15 - TRBJ1-3 -
TGTGCCAGCAGCTTAGATGGGGGGGCACACAATGAGCAGTTCTTC CASSLDGGAHNEQFF TRBV7-9 - TRBJ2-1 -
TGTGCCAGCTCGCCTTATACGGGAGGTTTCTACAATGAGCAGTTCTTC CASSPYTGGFYNEQFF TRBV18 TRBD2 TRBJ2-1 few
TGTGCCAGCAGTTACAGTTACAATGAGCAGTTCTTC CASSYSYNEQFF TRBV6-5 - TRBJ2-1 -
TGCAGCATTGGGTCCATCAATCCCTACGAGCAGTACTTC CSIGSINPYEQYF TRBV29-1 - TRBJ2-7 -
TGCAGCGTTGAAAGGGCTAGCGGGAGTGGCACCGGGGAGCTGTTTTTT CSVERASGSGTGELFF TRBV29-1 TRBD2 TRBJ2-2 large
TGTTCCAGTAGTATAGAAAGGGCCTTAGTTGATCAGCCCCAGCATTTT CSSSIERALVDQPQHF TRBV19 - TRBJ1-5 -
TGTGCCAGCTCACCGAAGTTAGGACAGGGTCCTGGAAACACCATATATTTT CASSPKLGQGPGNTIYF TRBV18 TRBD1 TRBJ1-3 few
TGTGCCAGCAGTTACGCAGCTGGCCTCTACGAGCAGTACTTC CASSYAAGLYEQYF TRBV6-2/TRBV6-3 - TRBJ2-7 -
TGTGCCAGCAGCTTAGGGCCTAGTGGCTACACCTTC CASSLGPSGYTF TRBV5-6 - TRBJ1-2 -
TGTGCCAGCAGCTTTAGTCGGGCCGGGGAGCTGTTTTTT CASSFSRAGELFF TRBV11-2 - TRBJ2-2 few
TGTGCCAGCAGCTTGGGCGGGAGTAACGCAGATACGCAGTATTTT CASSLGGSNADTQYF TRBV11-1 TRBD2 TRBJ2-3 -
TGTGCCAGCAGCTTTTGGGGGAACACTGAAGCTTTCTTT CASSFWGNTEAFF TRBV5-5 - TRBJ1-1 few
TGCAGTGCTAGTGTGGGCTTGACAGCCTTGGGGGAGCAGTACTTC CSASVGLTALGEQYF TRBV20-1 - TRBJ2-7 -
TGTGCCAGCTCACCCAGGACAGGGGATTACACCTTC CASSPRTGDYTF TRBV18 TRBD1 TRBJ1-2 -
TGTGCCAGCAGTTTGGAGTACAGCGGGAGGGCGGTAGGCGGGGAGCTGTTTTTT CASSLEYSGRAVGGELFF TRBV27 TRBD2 TRBJ2-2 few
TGTGCCAGTACGGGAGGGCTTTACTTTCAAGCTTTCTTT CASTGGLYFQAFF TRBV19 - TRBJ1-1 few